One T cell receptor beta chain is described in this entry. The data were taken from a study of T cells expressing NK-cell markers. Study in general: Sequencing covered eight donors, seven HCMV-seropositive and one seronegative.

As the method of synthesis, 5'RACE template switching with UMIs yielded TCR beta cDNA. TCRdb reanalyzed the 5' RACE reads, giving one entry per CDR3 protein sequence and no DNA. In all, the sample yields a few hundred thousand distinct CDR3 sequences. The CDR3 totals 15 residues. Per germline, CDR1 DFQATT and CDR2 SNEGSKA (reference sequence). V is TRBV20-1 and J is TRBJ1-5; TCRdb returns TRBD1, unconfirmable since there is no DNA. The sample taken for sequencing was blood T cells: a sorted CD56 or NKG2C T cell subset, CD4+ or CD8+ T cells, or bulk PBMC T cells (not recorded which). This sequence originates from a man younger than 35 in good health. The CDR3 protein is CSARRGIHSNQPQHF.